This T cell receptor beta chain was sequenced in a study of T cell responses to AZD1222 COVID-19 vaccine. Study-level findings and limits: Sampling captured repertoires only after the peak T cell response. Two AZD1222 administrations were followed by greater Spike-specific TCR breadth and depth.

The CDR3 consists of 13 residues. V lost 2 bases to trimming and J lost 5 bases, with 9 bases between them. CDR1 MGHRA and CDR2 YSYEKL come from the germline V gene. Here immunoSEQ multiplex PCR was the method, and the copy in TCRdb shows in-frame clones only, minus some. Among 98,000 or so clones listed, about 86% were seen once. In regard to this clone: Antigen: not known.

This TCR was sampled from an adult in good health. Material: peripheral blood, obtained on day 0 of AZD1222 vaccination. The genes are TRBV4-1 and TRBJ1-1; D ambiguous. For the CDR3, the DNA is TGCGCCAGCAGCCAACGGTTTCCGACTGAAGCTTTCTTT. It encodes CASSQRFPTEAFF.